These 31 T cell receptor beta chains originate from one sample sequenced in a study of cytomegalovirus exposure and HLA in healthy donors. With 60 Vbeta and 13 Jbeta primers, the PCR was carried out. Sequencing was performed with immunoSEQ multiplex PCR; in TCRdb, only in-frame clones are kept and a portion is missing. The table has approximately 90,000 clones, over 60% seen once. The sample consisted of PBMCs. These receptor sequences come from a man aged 30 to 45 in good health and CMV-seronegative.

The rearrangement uses TRBV2 and TRBJ1-1; D gene unclear. The germline V and J ends were trimmed by 2 bases and 0 bases, with 7 bases remaining between them. Germline CDR1 reads SNHLY; CDR2 reads FYNNEI. CDR3 size: 14 residues. The CDR3 coding sequence is TGTGCCAGCAGTGAATACGGGATGAACACTGAAGCTTTCTTT. It encodes CASSEYGMNTEAFF.

The gene calls are TRBV5-1 and TRBJ1-3; D is ambiguous. The CDR3 spans 15 residues. Trimming took off 6 bases at V and 2 bases at J, with 15 bases between the two ends. The germline gives CDR1 SGHRS, CDR2 YFSETQ. This chain's CDR3 is CASMEGGNTGNTIYF. Here the CDR3 DNA reads TGCGCCAGCATGGAGGGAGGTAATACTGGAAACACCATATATTTT.

The chain uses TRBV2 and TRBJ2-1; D might be TRBD1 (6 bases). Germline V CDR1 and CDR2: SNHLY, FYNNEI. The ends were cut back, 5 bases at V and 7 bases at J, with 18 bases in the middle. CDR3 length: 15 residues. The CDR3: CASSPIGTSDNEQFF. The CDR3 DNA reads as TGTGCCAGCAGTCCAATCGGGACATCTGATAATGAGCAGTTCTTC.

This chain links TRBV2 with TRBJ1-4, with TRBD1 matching 7 bases. Germline loops: CDR1 SNHLY, CDR2 FYNNEI. After removal of 5 bases from V and 3 bases from J, the junction contained 12 bases not matched to a gene. The CDR3 consists of 17 residues. CDR3 in amino acids: CASSPTLLQGPNEKLFF. In DNA, the CDR3 is TGTGCCAGCAGTCCTACTCTCTTACAGGGGCCTAATGAAAAACTGTTTTTT. Complete variable domain (other parts from reference TRBV2 and TRBJ1-4): EPEVTQTPSHQVTQMGQEVILRCVPISNHLYFYWYRQILGQKVEFLVSFYNNEISEKSEIFDDQFSVERPDGSNFTLKIRSTKLEDSAMYFCASSPTLLQGPNEKLFFGSGTQLSVL.

In its sample, this clone was seen a few times. The chain recombines TRBV7-2 with TRBJ1-2; D remains ambiguous. Trimming removed 3 bases at V and 4 bases at J, with 12 bases between. This CDR3 is built from 14 residues. Germline V CDR1 and CDR2: SGHTA, FQGNSA. CDR3 coding DNA: TGTGCCAGCAGCTTGGAGCCCATTGCCTATGGCTACACCTTC. Translation: CASSLEPIAYGYTF.

The V call is TRBV11-3, the J call TRBJ1-6; D gene uncertain. V shed 5 bases and J shed 12 bases, with 14 bases lying between them. The CDR3 runs to 13 residues. Germline lookup yields CDR1 SGHNT and CDR2 YENEEA. CDR3: CASSQSPGLPLHF. The CDR3 DNA is TGTGCCAGCAGCCAATCCCCGGGATTACCCCTCCACTTT.

V gene TRBV6-5 combines with J gene TRBJ1-6, with TRBD1 identical over 12 bases. V trimming: 0 bases; J trimming: 10 bases; junction bases outside the gene matches: 4. The CDR3 covers 16 residues. Germline lookup yields CDR1 MNHEY and CDR2 SVGAGI. In DNA form, the CDR3 reads TGTGCCAGCAGTTACTCCGGGACAGGGGGCAACTCACCCCTCCACTTT. This gives the protein CASSYSGTGGNSPLHF.

The rearrangement uses TRBV11-2 and TRBJ2-3; TRBD2 matches 7 bases. CDR3 size: 16 residues. From germline, CDR1 is SGHAT and CDR2 FQNNGV. Trimming at V came to 5 bases and at J to 0 bases, leaving 8 bases not matched to a gene. CDR3 region: CASSPGVAGSTDTQYF. The CDR3 DNA reads as TGTGCCAGCAGCCCCGGAGTAGCGGGTAGCACAGATACGCAGTATTTT.

The chain carries TRBV9 and TRBJ2-3, with 7 positions matching TRBD1. V was clipped by 0 bases and J by 4 bases; unmatched bases: 5. CDR1 and CDR2 from the germline V gene are SGDLS and YYNGEE. There are 15 residues in the CDR3. This CDR3 is CASSVGQGFADTQYF. The CDR3, as DNA: TGTGCCAGCAGCGTAGGACAGGGTTTTGCAGATACGCAGTATTTT. Combining the CDR3 with reference TRBV9 and TRBJ2-3 gives the whole variable domain DSGVTQTPKHLITATGQRVTLRCSPRSGDLSVYWYQQSLDQGLQFLIQYYNGEERAKGNILERFSAQQFPDLHSELNLSSLELGDSALYFCASSVGQGFADTQYFGPGTRLTVL.

The chain combines TRBV28 with TRBJ1-3, with D tentatively TRBD1 (6 bases). V was pared by 7 bases and J by 7 bases, with 23 bases between. This CDR3 spans 16 amino acids. Germline CDR1 and CDR2: MDHEN and SYDVKM. CDR3: CASNKGGERSSNTIYF. In nucleotides, the CDR3 is TGTGCCAGCAACAAAGGGGGAGAAAGAAGTTCGAACACCATATATTTT. Together with reference TRBV28 and TRBJ1-3, the CDR3 gives the full variable domain: DVKVTQSSRYLVKRTGEKVFLECVQDMDHENMFWYRQDPGLGLRLIYFSYDVKMKEKGDIPEGYSVSREKKERFSLILESASTNQTSMYLCASNKGGERSSNTIYFGEGSWLTVV.

The chain combines TRBV9 with TRBJ1-6; TRBD1 matches at 7 bases. This CDR3 is 16 amino acids long. V dropped 3 bases and J dropped 4; count of bases not matched to a gene: 7. Germline V gene data show CDR1 as SGDLS and CDR2 as YYNGEE. CDR3 in amino acids: CASSASDRVYNSPLHF. In nucleotides, the CDR3 is TGTGCCAGCAGCGCGTCAGACAGGGTTTATAATTCACCCCTCCACTTT.

This chain uses TRBV6-1 with TRBJ1-5, with D unclear. The V and J ends lost 6 bases and 5 bases respectively, with 11 bases between them. The V gene's germline CDR1 is MNHNS and CDR2 SASEGT. There are 13 residues in the CDR3. In DNA form, the CDR3 reads TGTGCCAGCAGAATCAGAATTTATCAGCCCCAGCATTTT. It is translated as CASRIRIYQPQHF.

The chain carries TRBV11-3 and TRBJ1-1; D unclear. Deletions cut 3 bases from V and 1 base from J, with 6 bases between. Germline V gene sequence: CDR1 SGHNT, CDR2 YENEEA. CDR3 length: 13 amino acids. The CDR3 bases are TGTGCCAGCAGCTTGCGAGAGAACACTGAAGCTTTCTTT. Protein: CASSLRENTEAFF.

This clone appeared a few times. V is TRBV5-5 and J is TRBJ1-1; no reliable D call. The CDR3 extends over 16 amino acids. Trimming left V 2 bases short and J 1 base short, with 15 bases between. CDR1 is SGHKS and CDR2 is YYEKEE in the germline V gene (reference sequence). For the CDR3, the DNA is TGTGCCAGCAGCTTATCGCGATTGGTTTCGAACACTGAAGCTTTCTTT. It yields the protein CASSLSRLVSNTEAFF.

The CDR3: CASSPQGDGYGYTF. CDR3 DNA: TGTGCCAGCAGCCCCCAGGGGGATGGGTATGGCTACACCTTC. V and J are TRBV7-2 and TRBJ1-2; the match to TRBD1 covers 7 bases. V was pared by 5 bases and J by 5 bases, with 8 bases of the junction left unmatched. The CDR3 loop spans 14 amino acids. Germline CDR1 reads SGHTA; CDR2 reads FQGNSA.

This clone turned up a few times. The chain is built from TRBV4-1 and TRBJ2-4; TRBD1 agrees at 7 bases. With V trimmed by 3 bases and J by 0 bases, 8 bases remained unmatched. Germline CDR1 MGHRA, CDR2 YSYEKL. The CDR3 is made up of 17 amino acids. The CDR3, as DNA: TGCGCCAGCAGCCAGCCTACAGGGGCTCTAGCCAAAAACATTCAGTACTTC. Its protein is CASSQPTGALAKNIQYF.

This chain links TRBV6-1 with TRBJ2-7, with TRBD2 as a possible D gene (6 bases). Trimming pared 6 bases from V and 1 base from J, leaving 16 bases between. CDR1 is MNHNS, CDR2 SASEGT, per germline. The CDR3 has 15 amino acids. In DNA, the CDR3 is TGTGCCAGCAGGGACGAGGGGACTGGGTCCTACGAGCAGTACTTC. Protein product: CASRDEGTGSYEQYF.

This clone was observed a handful of times. J is TRBJ1-1 and V is TRBV7-9, with D uncertain. The CDR3 length is 13 residues. The ends were cut back, 1 base at V and 0 bases at J, with 3 bases in the middle. Germline assignment: CDR1 SEHNR and CDR2 FQNEAQ (reference sequence). CDR3 nucleotide sequence: TGTGCCAGCAGCTTAGTAGTGAACACTGAAGCTTTCTTT. Translating gives CASSLVVNTEAFF.

V gene TRBV7-9 combines with J gene TRBJ2-5, with D maybe TRBD2 (5 bases). V shed 1 base and J shed 5 bases, with 11 bases lying between them. This CDR3 comprises 14 residues. Germline assignment: CDR1 SEHNR and CDR2 FQNEAQ (reference sequence). The CDR3 loop is CASSLGGEWETQYF. The DNA of the CDR3 is TGTGCCAGCAGCTTAGGGGGAGAGTGGGAGACCCAGTACTTC.

In nucleotides, the CDR3 is TGTGCCAGCAGCAGACAGGGCCCTAACTATGGCTACACCTTC. Residues: CASSRQGPNYGYTF. The chain joins TRBV2 to TRBJ1-2, with TRBD1 identical over 7 bases. V lost 6 bases to trimming and J lost 0 bases; unmatched junction nucleotides: 4. This CDR3 is built from 14 residues. Germline lookup yields CDR1 SNHLY and CDR2 FYNNEI. The variable domain in full, with the rest retrieved from reference TRBV2 and TRBJ1-2, is EPEVTQTPSHQVTQMGQEVILRCVPISNHLYFYWYRQILGQKVEFLVSFYNNEISEKSEIFDDQFSVERPDGSNFTLKIRSTKLEDSAMYFCASSRQGPNYGYTFGSGTRLTVV.

The CDR3 coding sequence is TGTGCCAGCAGCTGGAGGTCGGGAGCTTACCACGAGCAGTACTTC. As protein: CASSWRSGAYHEQYF. The chain couples TRBV5-4 to TRBJ2-7, with a tentative D call TRBD2 (6 bases). The CDR3 length is 15 residues. CDR1 is SGHNT and CDR2 is YYREEE in the germline V gene (reference sequence). V was trimmed by 3 bases and J by 5 bases, leaving 18 bases between them.

Concerning this clone itself: Other DNA sequences in this sample translate to the same CDR3. The chain is built from TRBV6-1 and TRBJ2-7; 9 nucleotides agree with TRBD2. The CDR3 has 14 residues. Per the germline V gene, CDR1 is MNHNS and CDR2 is SASEGT. V shed 6 bases, J shed 4 bases, and the junction held 7 bases outside the gene matches. In DNA form, the CDR3 reads TGTGCCAGCAGGGGATTAGCGGGAGATTACGAGCAGTACTTC. This codes for CASRGLAGDYEQYF.

V gene TRBV2 combines with J gene TRBJ2-7, with D perhaps TRBD1 (6 bases). V was trimmed by 1 base and J by 6 bases, leaving 19 bases between them. The CDR3 has 16 residues. CDR1 is SNHLY, CDR2 FYNNEI, per germline. The CDR3 DNA is TGTGCCAGCAGTGAAGGTTTATCGGGCGTCAGGGGCGAGCAGTACTTC. Translated: CASSEGLSGVRGEQYF.

V gene TRBV29-1 combines with J gene TRBJ2-3, with 7 nucleotides matching TRBD1. CDR3 size: 13 residues. V lost 7 bases to trimming and J lost 0 bases; unmatched junction nucleotides: 4. Germline V gene sequence: CDR1 SQVTM, CDR2 ANQGSEA. CDR3 region: CSGGQTSTDTQYF. The CDR3 DNA reads TGCAGCGGGGGACAGACTAGCACAGATACGCAGTATTTT.

V is TRBV4-2 and J is TRBJ1-4, with 8 positions matching TRBD1. CDR1 and CDR2 (germline): LGHNA, YNFKEQ. With V trimmed by 5 bases and J by 6 bases, 2 bases remained unmatched. The CDR3 covers 13 residues. CDR3 sequence (DNA): TGTGCCAGCAGCGACAGGGGAGATGAAAAACTGTTTTTT. This gives the protein CASSDRGDEKLFF.

The rearrangement joins TRBV4-1 to TRBJ2-4, with 10 positions matching TRBD1. Germline lookup yields CDR1 MGHRA and CDR2 YSYEKL. V lost 4 bases and J lost 5; bases outside the gene matches: 5. The CDR3 is made up of 15 amino acids. The DNA for the CDR3 is TGCGCCAGCAGCCGGATAGGACAGGGGGAAAACATTCAGTACTTC. Protein: CASSRIGQGENIQYF.

In its sample, this clone was seen a few times. The chain joins TRBV6-6 to TRBJ1-1, with 8 bases matching TRBD1. This CDR3 is 15 amino acids long. Germline CDR1 is MNHNY and CDR2 is SVGAGI (reference sequence). V lost 0 bases to trimming and J lost 1 base; unmatched junction nucleotides: 1. The CDR3 DNA is TGTGCCAGCAGTTACTCGGGACAGGCGAACACTGAAGCTTTCTTT. Amino acid sequence: CASSYSGQANTEAFF.

This clone has a handful of counts. The rearrangement joins TRBV7-2 to TRBJ2-1, with D possibly matching TRBD2 (6 bases). Trimming removed 3 bases at V and 2 bases at J, with 14 bases between. Germline CDR1 reads SGHTA; CDR2 reads FQGNSA. The CDR3 loop spans 16 amino acids. This CDR3 is CASSFPPGAPYNEQFF. The CDR3 nucleotides read TGTGCCAGCAGCTTTCCACCGGGAGCACCCTACAATGAGCAGTTCTTC. Full variable domain (missing parts from reference TRBV7-2 and TRBJ2-1): GAGVSQSPSNKVTEKGKDVELRCDPISGHTALYWYRQSLGQGLEFLIYFQGNSAPDKSGLPSDRFSAERTGGSVSTLTIQRTQQEDSAVYLCASSFPPGAPYNEQFFGPGTRLTVL.

The CDR3, as DNA: TGTGCCAGCAGTTACTCGGACAGGAGCGAGCAGTACTTC. Its translation: CASSYSDRSEQYF. The chain employs TRBV6-6 and TRBJ2-7, with 7 positions matching TRBD1. After removal of 0 bases from V and 6 bases from J, the junction contained 2 bases not matched to a gene. The CDR3 contains 13 residues. Germline-derived CDR1 and CDR2 are MNHNY and SVGAGI (reference sequence).

This clone turned up a few times. This chain links TRBV7-9 with TRBJ2-5; D uncertain. The V end lost 0 bases, the J end lost 2 bases, and 7 bases lay between the germline ends. CDR1 and CDR2 (germline): SEHNR, FQNEAQ (reference sequence). CDR3 length equals 14 residues. This CDR3 reads CASSLAREQETQYF. Here the CDR3 DNA reads TGTGCCAGCAGCTTAGCGCGAGAACAAGAGACCCAGTACTTC.

The chain links TRBV9 to TRBJ2-1; TRBD2 matches 7 bases. This CDR3 is 14 amino acids long. V shed 3 bases and J 5 bases; nucleotides not matched to a gene: 5. The germline V gene encodes CDR1 SGDLS and CDR2 YYNGEE. CDR3 loop: CASSALAADNEQFF. CDR3 nucleotides: TGTGCCAGCAGCGCCCTAGCGGCCGACAATGAGCAGTTCTTC. Together with reference TRBV9 and TRBJ2-1, the CDR3 gives the full variable domain: DSGVTQTPKHLITATGQRVTLRCSPRSGDLSVYWYQQSLDQGLQFLIQYYNGEERAKGNILERFSAQQFPDLHSELNLSSLELGDSALYFCASSALAADNEQFFGPGTRLTVL.